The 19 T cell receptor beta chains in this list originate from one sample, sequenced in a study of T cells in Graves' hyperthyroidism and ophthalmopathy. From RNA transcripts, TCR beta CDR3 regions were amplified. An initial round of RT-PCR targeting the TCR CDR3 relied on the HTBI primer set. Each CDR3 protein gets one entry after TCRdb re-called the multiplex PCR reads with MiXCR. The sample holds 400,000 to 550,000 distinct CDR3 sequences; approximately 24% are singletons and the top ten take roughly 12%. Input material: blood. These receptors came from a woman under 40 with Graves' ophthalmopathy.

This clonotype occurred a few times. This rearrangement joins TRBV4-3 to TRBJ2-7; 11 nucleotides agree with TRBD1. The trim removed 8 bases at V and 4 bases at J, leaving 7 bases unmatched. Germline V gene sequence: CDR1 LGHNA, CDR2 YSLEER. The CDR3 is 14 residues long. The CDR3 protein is CASAQGQGAYEQYF. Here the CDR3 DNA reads TGCGCCAGCGCACAAGGACAGGGGGCTTACGAGCAGTACTTC.

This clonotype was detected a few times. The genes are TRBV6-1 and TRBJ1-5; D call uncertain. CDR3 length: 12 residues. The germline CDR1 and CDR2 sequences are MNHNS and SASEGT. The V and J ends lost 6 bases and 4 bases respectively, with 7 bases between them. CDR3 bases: TGTGCCAGCAGGAACGGAAATCAGCCCCAGCATTTT. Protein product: CASRNGNQPQHF.

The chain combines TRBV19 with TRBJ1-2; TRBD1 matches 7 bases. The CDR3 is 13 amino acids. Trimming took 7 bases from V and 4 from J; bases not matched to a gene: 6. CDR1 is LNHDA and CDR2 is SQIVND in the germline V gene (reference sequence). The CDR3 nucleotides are TGTGCCAGTACTGCCGGGACAGCCTATGGCTACACCTTC. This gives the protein CASTAGTAYGYTF.

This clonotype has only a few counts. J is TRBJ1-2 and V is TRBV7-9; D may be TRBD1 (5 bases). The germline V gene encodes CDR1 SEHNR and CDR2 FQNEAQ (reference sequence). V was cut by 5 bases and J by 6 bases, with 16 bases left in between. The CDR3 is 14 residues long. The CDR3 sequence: CASSIFQGGDGYTF. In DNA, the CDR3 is TGTGCCAGCAGCATTTTTCAGGGTGGAGATGGCTACACCTTC.

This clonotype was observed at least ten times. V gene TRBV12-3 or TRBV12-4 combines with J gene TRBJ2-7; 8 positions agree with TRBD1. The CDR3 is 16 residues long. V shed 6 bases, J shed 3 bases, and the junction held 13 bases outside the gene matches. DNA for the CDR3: TGTGCCAGCAGCCCTTCTCTCGGACAGGGCCGCTACGAGCAGTACTTC. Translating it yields CASSPSLGQGRYEQYF.

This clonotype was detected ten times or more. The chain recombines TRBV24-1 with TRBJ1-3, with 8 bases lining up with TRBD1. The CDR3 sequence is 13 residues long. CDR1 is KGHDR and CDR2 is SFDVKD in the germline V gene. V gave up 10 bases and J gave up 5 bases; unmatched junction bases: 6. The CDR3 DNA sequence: TGTGCCACGATGACAGGGGTCAGAAACACCATATATTTT. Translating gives CATMTGVRNTIYF.

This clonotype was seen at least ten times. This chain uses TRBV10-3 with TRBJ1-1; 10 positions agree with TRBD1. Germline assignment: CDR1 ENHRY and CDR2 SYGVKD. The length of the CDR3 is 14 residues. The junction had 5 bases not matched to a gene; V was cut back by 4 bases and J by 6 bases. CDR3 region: CAISAGTGVPEAFF. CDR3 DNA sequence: TGTGCCATCAGTGCCGGGACAGGGGTTCCTGAAGCTTTCTTT.

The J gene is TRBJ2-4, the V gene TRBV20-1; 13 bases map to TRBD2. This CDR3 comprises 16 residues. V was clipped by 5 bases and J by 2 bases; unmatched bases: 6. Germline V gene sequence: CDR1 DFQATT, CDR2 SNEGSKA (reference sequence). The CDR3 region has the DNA TGCAGTGCTGACGGACTAGCGGGAGCTCCCAAAAACATTCAGTACTTC. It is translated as CSADGLAGAPKNIQYF.

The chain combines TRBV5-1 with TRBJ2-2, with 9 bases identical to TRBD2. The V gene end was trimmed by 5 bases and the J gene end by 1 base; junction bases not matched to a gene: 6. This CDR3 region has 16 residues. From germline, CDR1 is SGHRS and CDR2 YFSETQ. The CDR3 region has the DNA TGCGCCAGCAGTCCCCTAGCGGGGAGGAACACCGGGGAGCTGTTTTTT. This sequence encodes CASSPLAGRNTGELFF. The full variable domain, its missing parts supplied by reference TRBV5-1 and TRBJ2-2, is KAGVTQTPRYLIKTRGQQVTLSCSPISGHRSVSWYQQTPGQGLQFLFEYFSETQRNKGNFPGRFSGRQFSNSRSEMNVSTLELGDSALYLCASSPLAGRNTGELFFGEGSRLTVL.

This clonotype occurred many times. The CDR3, as DNA: TGTGCCAGCAGTCCCGCCATCGACGCCGGGGGGGGTTACACCTTC. Its protein product is CASSPAIDAGGGYTF. The V and J genes are TRBV6-1 and TRBJ1-2; D is possibly TRBD1 (5 bases). The CDR3 is made up of 15 amino acids. Germline V gene data show CDR1 as MNHNS and CDR2 as SASEGT. Trimming took off 5 bases at V and 11 bases at J, with 24 bases between the two ends.

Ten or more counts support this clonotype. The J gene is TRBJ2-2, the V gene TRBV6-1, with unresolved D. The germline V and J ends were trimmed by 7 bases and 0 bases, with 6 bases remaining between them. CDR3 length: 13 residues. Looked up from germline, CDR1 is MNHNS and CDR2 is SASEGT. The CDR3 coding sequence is TGTGCCAGCACTGCTACGAACACCGGGGAGCTGTTTTTT. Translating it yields CASTATNTGELFF.

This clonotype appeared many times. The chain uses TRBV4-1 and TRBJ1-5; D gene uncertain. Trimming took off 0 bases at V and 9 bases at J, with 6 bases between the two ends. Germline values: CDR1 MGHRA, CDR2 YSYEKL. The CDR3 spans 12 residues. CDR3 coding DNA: TGCGCCAGCAGCCAAGACGGGATGCCCCAGCATTTT. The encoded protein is CASSQDGMPQHF.

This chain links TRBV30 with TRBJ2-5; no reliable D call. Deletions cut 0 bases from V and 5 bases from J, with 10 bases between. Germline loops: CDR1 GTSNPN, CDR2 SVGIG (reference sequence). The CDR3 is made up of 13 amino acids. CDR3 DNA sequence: TGTGCCTGGAGTGTGCGGCAGAAGGAGACCCAGTACTTC. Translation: CAWSVRQKETQYF.

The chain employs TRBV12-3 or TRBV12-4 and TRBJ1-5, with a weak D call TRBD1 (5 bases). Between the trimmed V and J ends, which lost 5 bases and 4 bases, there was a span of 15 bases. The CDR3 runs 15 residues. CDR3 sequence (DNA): TGTGCCAGCAGTCCAAGGGACGGAATAAATCAGCCCCAGCATTTT. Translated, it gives CASSPRDGINQPQHF.

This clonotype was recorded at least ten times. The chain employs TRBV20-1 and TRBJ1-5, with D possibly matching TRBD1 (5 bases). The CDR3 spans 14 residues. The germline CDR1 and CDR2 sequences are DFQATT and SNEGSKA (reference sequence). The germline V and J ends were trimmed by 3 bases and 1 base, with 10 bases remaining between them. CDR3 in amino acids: CSASWTRSNQPQHF. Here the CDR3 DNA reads TGCAGTGCTAGTTGGACAAGGAGCAATCAGCCCCAGCATTTT.

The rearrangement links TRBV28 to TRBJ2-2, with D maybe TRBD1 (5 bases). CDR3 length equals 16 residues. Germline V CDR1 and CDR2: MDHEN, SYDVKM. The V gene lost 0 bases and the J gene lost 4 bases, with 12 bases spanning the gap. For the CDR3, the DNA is TGTGCCAGCAGTTTATGGTCCTCAGGGTCCACCGGGGAGCTGTTTTTT. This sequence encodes CASSLWSSGSTGELFF.

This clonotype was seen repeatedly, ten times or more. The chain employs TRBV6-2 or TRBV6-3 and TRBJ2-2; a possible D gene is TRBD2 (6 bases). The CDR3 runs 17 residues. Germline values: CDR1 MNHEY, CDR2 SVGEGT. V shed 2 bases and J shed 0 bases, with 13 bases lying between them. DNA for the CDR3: TGTGCCAGCAGTTACGAGTCTGGGACTTCGAACACCGGGGAGCTGTTTTTT. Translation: CASSYESGTSNTGELFF.

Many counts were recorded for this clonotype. The CDR3 sequence: CASGSFGQGRKETQYF. CDR3 sequence (DNA): TGTGCTAGTGGTTCTTTCGGACAGGGGAGGAAAGAGACCCAGTACTTC. This chain connects TRBV12-5 to TRBJ2-5, with 9 bases aligning to TRBD1. The CDR3 has 16 amino acids. Losses at the gene ends were 4 bases for V and 3 bases for J; bases not matched to a gene: 9. Germline lookup yields CDR1 LGHNT and CDR2 FRNRAP.

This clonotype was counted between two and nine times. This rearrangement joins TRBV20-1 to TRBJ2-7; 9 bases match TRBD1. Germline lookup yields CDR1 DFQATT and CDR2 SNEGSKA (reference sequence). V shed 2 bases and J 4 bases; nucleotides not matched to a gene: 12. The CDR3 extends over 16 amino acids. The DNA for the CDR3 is TGCAGTGCTAGAACCGCTCACAGGGGGCGTAAGTACGAGCAGTACTTC. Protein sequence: CSARTAHRGRKYEQYF.